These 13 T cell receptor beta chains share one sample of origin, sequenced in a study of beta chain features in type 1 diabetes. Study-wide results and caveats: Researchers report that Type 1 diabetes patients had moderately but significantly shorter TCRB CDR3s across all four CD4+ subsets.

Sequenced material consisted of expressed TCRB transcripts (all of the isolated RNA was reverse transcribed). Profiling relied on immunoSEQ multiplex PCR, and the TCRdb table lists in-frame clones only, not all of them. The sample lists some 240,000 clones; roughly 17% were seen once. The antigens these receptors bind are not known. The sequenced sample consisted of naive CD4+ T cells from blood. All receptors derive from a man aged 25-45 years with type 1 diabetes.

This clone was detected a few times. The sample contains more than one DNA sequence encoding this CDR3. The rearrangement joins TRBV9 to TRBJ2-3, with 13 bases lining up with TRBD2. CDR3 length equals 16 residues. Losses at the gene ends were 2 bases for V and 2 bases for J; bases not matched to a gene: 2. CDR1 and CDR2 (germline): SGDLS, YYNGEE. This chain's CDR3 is CASSVGLAGVTDTQYF. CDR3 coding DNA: TGTGCCAGCAGCGTCGGACTAGCGGGAGTCACAGATACGCAGTATTTT.

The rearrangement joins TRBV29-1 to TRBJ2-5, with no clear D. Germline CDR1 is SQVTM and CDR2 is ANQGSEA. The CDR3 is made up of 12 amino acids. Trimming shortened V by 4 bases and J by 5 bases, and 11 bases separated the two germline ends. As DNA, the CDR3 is TGCAGCGTTGTGTCAGTCTCGGAGACCCAGTACTTC. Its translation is CSVVSVSETQYF.

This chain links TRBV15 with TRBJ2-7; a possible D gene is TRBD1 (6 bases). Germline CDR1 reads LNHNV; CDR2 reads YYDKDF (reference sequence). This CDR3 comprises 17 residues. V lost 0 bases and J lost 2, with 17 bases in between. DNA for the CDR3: TGTGCCACCAGCAGAGATACCACCGGGACACTAGCCTACGAGCAGTACTTC. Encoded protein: CATSRDTTGTLAYEQYF.

CDR3 in amino acids: CASHLRTDVSYEQYF. In nucleotides, the CDR3 is TGTGCCAGCCATCTTAGGACGGACGTCTCCTACGAGCAGTACTTC. V usage is TRBV2 and J usage is TRBJ2-7; no clear D. The CDR3 consists of 15 residues. Germline V CDR1 and CDR2: SNHLY, FYNNEI. V was trimmed by 8 bases and J by 0 bases, leaving 17 bases between them. Using reference TRBV2 and TRBJ2-7 for the parts outside the CDR3, the full variable domain is EPEVTQTPSHQVTQMGQEVILRCVPISNHLYFYWYRQILGQKVEFLVSFYNNEISEKSEIFDDQFSVERPDGSNFTLKIRSTKLEDSAMYFCASHLRTDVSYEQYFGPGTRLTVT.

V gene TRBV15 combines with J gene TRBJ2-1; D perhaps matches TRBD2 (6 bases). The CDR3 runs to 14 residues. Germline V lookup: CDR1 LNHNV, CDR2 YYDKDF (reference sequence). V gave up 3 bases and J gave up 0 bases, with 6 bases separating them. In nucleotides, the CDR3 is TGTGCCACCAGCAGGGGAGGCTCCTACAATGAGCAGTTCTTC. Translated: CATSRGGSYNEQFF.

CDR3 sequence (DNA): TGCGCCAGCGCTACAACAGAAGTTGAAGCTTTCTTT. Its protein product is CASATTEVEAFF. This chain joins TRBV23-1 and TRBJ1-1, with no clear D. TRBV23-1 is labeled an ORF, and its function is uncertain. Between the trimmed V and J ends, which lost 8 bases and 7 bases, there was a span of 14 bases. The length of the CDR3 is 12 residues.

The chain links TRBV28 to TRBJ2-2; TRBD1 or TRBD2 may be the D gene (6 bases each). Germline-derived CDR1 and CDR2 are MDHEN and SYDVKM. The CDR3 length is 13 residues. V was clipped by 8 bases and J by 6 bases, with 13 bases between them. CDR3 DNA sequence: TGTGCCAGCCTCGGGGGCGCGGCCGGGGAGCTGTTTTTT. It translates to CASLGGAAGELFF.

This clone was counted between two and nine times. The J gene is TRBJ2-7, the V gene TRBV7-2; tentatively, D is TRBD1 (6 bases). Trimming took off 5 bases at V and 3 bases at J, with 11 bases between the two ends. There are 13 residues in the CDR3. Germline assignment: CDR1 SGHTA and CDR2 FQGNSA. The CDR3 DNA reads TGTGCCAGCAGCGCAGGACAGTACTACGAGCAGTACTTC. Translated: CASSAGQYYEQYF.

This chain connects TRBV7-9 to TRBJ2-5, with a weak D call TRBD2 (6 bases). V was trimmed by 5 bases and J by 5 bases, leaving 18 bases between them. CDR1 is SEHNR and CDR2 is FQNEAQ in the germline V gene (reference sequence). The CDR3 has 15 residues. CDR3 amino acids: CASSPRVWSGETQYF. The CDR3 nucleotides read TGTGCCAGCAGCCCCCGCGTTTGGAGCGGGGAGACCCAGTACTTC.

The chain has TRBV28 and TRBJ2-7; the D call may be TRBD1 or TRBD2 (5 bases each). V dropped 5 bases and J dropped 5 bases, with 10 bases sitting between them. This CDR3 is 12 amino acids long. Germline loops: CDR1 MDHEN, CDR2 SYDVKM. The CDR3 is CASSGGSNEQYF. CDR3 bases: TGTGCCAGCAGTGGGGGAAGTAACGAGCAGTACTTC. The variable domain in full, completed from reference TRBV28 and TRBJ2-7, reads DVKVTQSSRYLVKRTGEKVFLECVQDMDHENMFWYRQDPGLGLRLIYFSYDVKMKEKGDIPEGYSVSREKKERFSLILESASTNQTSMYLCASSGGSNEQYFGPGTRLTVT.

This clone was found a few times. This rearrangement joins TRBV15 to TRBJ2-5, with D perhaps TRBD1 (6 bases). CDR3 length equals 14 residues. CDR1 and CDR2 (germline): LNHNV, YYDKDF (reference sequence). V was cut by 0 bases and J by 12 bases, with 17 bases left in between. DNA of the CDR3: TGTGCCACCAGCAGAGACCAGGGGCCGGGACACGAGTACTTC. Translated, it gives CATSRDQGPGHEYF. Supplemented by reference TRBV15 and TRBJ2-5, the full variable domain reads DAMVIQNPRYQVTQFGKPVTLSCSQTLNHNVMYWYQQKSSQAPKLLFHYYDKDFNNEADTPDNFQSRRPNTSFCFLDIRSPGLGDTAMYLCATSRDQGPGHEYFGPGTRLLVL.

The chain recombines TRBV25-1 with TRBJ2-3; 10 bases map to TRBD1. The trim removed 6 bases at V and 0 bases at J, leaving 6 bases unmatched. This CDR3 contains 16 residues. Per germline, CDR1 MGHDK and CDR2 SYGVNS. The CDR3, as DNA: TGTGCCAGCAGGTCCGCGGGACAGGGGAGCACAGATACGCAGTATTTT. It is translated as CASRSAGQGSTDTQYF.

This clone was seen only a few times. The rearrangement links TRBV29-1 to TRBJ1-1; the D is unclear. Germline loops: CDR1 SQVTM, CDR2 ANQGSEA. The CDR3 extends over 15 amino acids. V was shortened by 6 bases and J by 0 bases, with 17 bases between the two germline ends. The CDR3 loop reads CSVALFMNVNTEAFF. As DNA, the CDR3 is TGCAGCGTGGCCTTGTTTATGAATGTGAACACTGAAGCTTTCTTT.